This record covers a single T cell receptor (beta chain). This clonotype appeared many times. Its antigen remains unidentified. The record has no base qualities; no much larger clone is one base away. This entry comes from a study of T cells in Graves' hyperthyroidism and ophthalmopathy (dated by TCRdb to between 2017 and 2020). Regarding the complete study: Peripheral blood was collected at initial diagnosis, before any treatment. The roughly 100 discovery patients were randomly split 7:3 into training and test sets. The study also compared thyroid tissue and blood T-cell repertoires from more than 5 Graves' hyperthyroidism patients. The paper describes TCR Vbeta CDR3 sequencing of 120 to 150 peripheral blood samples, made up of about 40 ophthalmopathy patients, over 70 hyperthyroidism patients and 17 progressor patients. TCR V-J signatures able to tell the groups apart were searched for in a discovery cohort of 90 to 100 patients, of whom about 40 had Graves' ophthalmopathy and about 60 had stable Graves' hyperthyroidism. After sampling, hyperthyroidism patients received methimazole starting at 30 mg daily, and ophthalmopathy patients received high-dose intravenous methylprednisolone. Prospective prediction of ophthalmopathy was tested in an independent validation cohort of 18 to 20 hyperthyroidism patients and roughly 16 patients who later progressed to ophthalmopathy. General findings and caveats noted by the study authors: In cross-validation, a model built on a 13 V-J signature told ophthalmopathy apart from stable hyperthyroidism with under 90% sensitivity and about 81% specificity, and in testing the same model reached 80%/75%. Blood samples also contained most of the expanded thyroid clonotypes (frequency above 0.001), which suggests that blood repertoires may reflect thyroid immune responses. In validation, the model predicted progression to ophthalmopathy a median of roughly 6.5 months before onset, with about 71% sensitivity and about 75% specificity. Sample size was not statistically predetermined, and blinding of investigators to group allocation was not performed.

Hyperthyroidism patients were newly diagnosed, had a disease duration of under 2 months, and were aged 18 to 65 years. The study excluded patients with uncontrolled infections, other autoimmune diseases, pregnancy or lactation. Diagnoses were based on clinical symptoms, serum thyroxine and TRAb, thyroid ultrasound and orbital computed tomography. Blood from progressor patients was drawn when they were first diagnosed with hyperthyroidism, before any ophthalmopathy symptoms appeared. PBMCs were separated from 10 ml of fresh peripheral blood using Ficoll-Paque density gradient centrifugation. Progressor patients were first diagnosed with Graves' hyperthyroidism and then developed ophthalmopathy during follow-up. Total RNA was extracted using Trizol reagent, and RNA quality was assessed on an Agilent 2100 Bioanalyzer. The TCR beta CDR3 regions were amplified from RNA transcripts. The TCR CDR3 was subjected to a first round of RT-PCR using the HTBI primer set and the Qiagen OneStep RT-PCR kit. Libraries were constructed in a second round of multiplex PCR, after which size selection and purification were carried out. Paired-end sequencing of the libraries was performed with 100 bp reads on an Illumina HiSeq2000. Regarding the original processing steps: SOAPnuke was used to process the raw data, removing reads that contained adapters or uncalled bases, had a mean Phred below 15, or lacked an exact match to the constant primer or identifier. High-quality paired reads were merged using COPE v1.2.5, and each unique nucleotide sequence was defined as a clonotype. Clonotypes were aligned to IMGT TRBV, TRBD and TRBJ reference segments using MiTCR v1.1. The analysis included only V-J combinations with a frequency above 0.0001, which together covered around 99% of the repertoires. The TCS score was defined as F50 (clonal expansion) divided by E x V (chaos), with BLOSUM62-based TCRdist calculated between CDR3 peptides within each V-J. Welch's t-statistics and random forest reduced some 510 V-J features to roughly 13, which were used in a naive Bayes classifier (R e1071). TCRdb reran the public reads through fastp at Q25 and MiXCR, keeping productive beta chains. For every CDR3 protein sequence, its rows merge into one entry that carries the most common genes and DNA. TCRdb's processing, not the study's, gives the V and J calls here. This sample comprises about 300,000 distinct CDR3 sequences, about 14% of them detected only once. The top ten constitute almost 8% of the sample.

The cysteine opens and the phenylalanine closes a CDR3 of 12 amino acids. CDR3 DNA only is kept here, 36 bases in frame from base 1. CDR1 and CDR2, looked up from the germline V gene (reference sequence), are DFQATT and SNEGSKA. This chain is built from TRBV20-1 and TRBJ1-1, with an unclear D gene assignment. This TCR came from a woman in her twenties or thirties with Graves' hyperthyroidism that later progressed to Graves' ophthalmopathy. The sequencing sample was made of blood. The nucleotides are TGCAGAGTACCGTTCGCTAACACTGAAGCTTTCTTT. It codes for CRVPFANTEAFF.